A single sample gave rise to the 17 T cell receptor beta chains below, sequenced in a study of ipilimumab plus nivolumab after autologous stem cell transplantation. TCRdb's copy holds only in-frame clones and misses some; the assay was immunoSEQ multiplex PCR. The table lists fewer than 85,000 clones, approximately 83% of them singletons. The specimen comprised PBMCs, sampled in a trial of ipilimumab plus nivolumab as post-transplant consolidation. The origin of the receptors is a male donor with diffuse large B-cell lymphoma.

The genes are TRBV28 and TRBJ2-7, with TRBD1 matching 8 bases. The CDR3 runs to 12 residues. V lost 7 bases to trimming and J lost 9 bases; unmatched junction nucleotides: 8. The germline V gene has CDR1 MDHEN and CDR2 SYDVKM. In DNA, the CDR3 is TGTGCCAGCACAGGACAGGGTGGGAGGCAGTACTTC. Translating gives CASTGQGGRQYF.

The gene calls are TRBV7-6 and TRBJ2-1; TRBD1 aligns across 7 bases. The CDR3 sequence is 17 residues long. V lost 4 bases and J lost 7; bases outside the gene matches: 16. Germline V gene sequence: CDR1 SGHVS, CDR2 FNYEAQ. The CDR3 region has the DNA TGTGCCAGCAGCTGGGGACAGTCAGGATCTCATCCGAATGAGCAGTTCTTC. It encodes CASSWGQSGSHPNEQFF.

The V and J genes are TRBV19 and TRBJ2-2; no clear D gene. Looked up from germline, CDR1 is LNHDA and CDR2 is SQIVND (reference sequence). The CDR3 length is 12 residues. Deletions cut 10 bases from V and 7 bases from J, with 13 bases between. CDR3 in DNA: TGTGCCACCTCTTGGCCCGTCGGGGAGCTGTTTTTT. Amino acids: CATSWPVGELFF.

In this sample, this clone turned up a few times. The chain recombines TRBV7-3 with TRBJ2-3; D gene uncertain. The V end was cut by 1 base, the J end by 1 base, with 12 bases between. CDR3 size: 16 residues. The germline V gene has CDR1 SGHTA and CDR2 FQGTGA. The CDR3 protein is CASSLIVASGTDTQYF. The CDR3 DNA follows: TGTGCCAGCAGCTTAATCGTGGCGAGCGGCACAGATACGCAGTATTTT. The full variable domain, its missing parts supplied by reference TRBV7-3 and TRBJ2-3, is GAGVSQTPSNKVTEKGKYVELRCDPISGHTALYWYRQSLGQGPEFLIYFQGTGAADDSGLPNDRFFAVRPEGSVSTLKIQRTERGDSAVYLCASSLIVASGTDTQYFGPGTRLTVL.

This chain's CDR3 is CASSVDERGNEQFF. Written as DNA, the CDR3 is TGTGCCAGCAGCGTAGATGAGCGGGGGAATGAGCAGTTCTTC. The chain joins TRBV9 to TRBJ2-1, with 8 bases fitting TRBD2. The germline V gene encodes CDR1 SGDLS and CDR2 YYNGEE. V gave up 0 bases and J gave up 7 bases; unmatched junction bases: 3. The CDR3 runs 14 residues.

The chain employs TRBV6-5 and TRBJ1-4; D is ambiguous. V lost 0 bases and J 8 bases, leaving 7 bases between the germline ends. Germline values: CDR1 MNHEY, CDR2 SVGAGI. CDR3 length: 13 residues. CDR3 protein: CASSYSSGEKLFF. The CDR3 DNA follows: TGTGCCAGCAGTTACTCGAGTGGGGAAAAACTGTTTTTT.

This rearrangement joins TRBV2 to TRBJ1-3; 7 bases map to TRBD1. The V segment lost 6 bases and the J segment 0 bases; nucleotides outside the gene matches: 14. The CDR3 sequence is 18 residues long. Germline CDR1 is SNHLY and CDR2 is FYNNEI. The CDR3 loop is CASRARDSSWSSGNTIYF. CDR3 coding DNA: TGTGCCAGCAGGGCCCGGGACAGCTCTTGGAGCTCTGGAAACACCATATATTTT.

The gene calls are TRBV30 and TRBJ2-1; TRBD2 matches 13 bases. The V segment lost 4 bases and the J segment 7 bases; nucleotides outside the gene matches: 10. The CDR3 runs 16 residues. Germline CDR1 and CDR2: GTSNPN and SVGIG (reference sequence). CDR3 DNA: TGTGCCTGGACCCCAAAGGGACTAGCGGGGTTTAATGAGCAGTTCTTC. Translating it yields CAWTPKGLAGFNEQFF.

This sequence joins TRBV5-1 and TRBJ2-1, with D hard to call. V was pared by 0 bases and J by 7 bases, with 14 bases between. This CDR3 is 15 amino acids long. CDR1 is SGHRS, CDR2 YFSETQ, per germline. CDR3 sequence (DNA): TGCGCCAGCAGCTTGGGGAGCCAGTCCCGAAATGAGCAGTTCTTC. Protein sequence: CASSLGSQSRNEQFF.

This clone was detected a few times. The chain has TRBV7-6 and TRBJ1-1, with 7 bases fitting TRBD1. CDR1 and CDR2 (germline): SGHVS, FNYEAQ. This CDR3 contains 15 residues. V shed 6 bases and J 0 bases; nucleotides not matched to a gene: 7. The CDR3 DNA follows: TGTGCCAGCAGTTATCGACAGGGAATGAACACTGAAGCTTTCTTT. This encodes CASSYRQGMNTEAFF. Drawing the rest from reference TRBV7-6 and TRBJ1-1, the complete variable domain is GAGVSQSPRYKVTKRGQDVALRCDPISGHVSLYWYRQALGQGPEFLTYFNYEAQQDKSGLPNDRFSAERPEGSISTLTIQRTEQRDSAMYRCASSYRQGMNTEAFFGQGTRLTVV.

This chain joins TRBV4-1 and TRBJ2-1; D is ambiguous. The CDR3 is 16 residues long. Germline V gives CDR1 MGHRA, CDR2 YSYEKL. Between the trimmed V and J ends, which lost 2 bases and 0 bases, there was a span of 11 bases. In DNA form, the CDR3 reads TGCGCCAGCAGCCAATCCGGGTCCAGCTCCTACAATGAGCAGTTCTTC. This sequence encodes CASSQSGSSSYNEQFF.

The V call is TRBV7-2, the J call TRBJ1-2, with unresolved D. V dropped 4 bases and J dropped 5 bases, with 17 bases sitting between them. The CDR3 runs to 15 residues. The germline V gene encodes CDR1 SGHTA and CDR2 FQGNSA. CDR3 loop: CASSSHRNRQYGYTF. The CDR3 coding sequence is TGTGCCAGCAGCTCCCATCGCAACCGTCAGTATGGCTACACCTTC. The variable domain in full, with the rest retrieved from reference TRBV7-2 and TRBJ1-2, is GAGVSQSPSNKVTEKGKDVELRCDPISGHTALYWYRQSLGQGLEFLIYFQGNSAPDKSGLPSDRFSAERTGGSVSTLTIQRTQQEDSAVYLCASSSHRNRQYGYTFGSGTRLTVV.

The gene calls are TRBV9 and TRBJ2-7; D is undetermined. CDR3 length equals 14 residues. V was cut by 3 bases and J by 1 base, with 11 bases left in between. CDR1 and CDR2 (germline): SGDLS, YYNGEE. This chain's CDR3 is CASSETPGSYEQYF. In DNA, the CDR3 is TGTGCCAGCAGCGAGACGCCTGGATCCTACGAGCAGTACTTC.

This clone was seen once. The gene calls are TRBV4-1 and TRBJ1-4, with a possible D match to TRBD1 (6 bases). Trimming left V 0 bases short and J 10 bases short, with 24 bases between. Germline assignment: CDR1 MGHRA and CDR2 YSYEKL. The CDR3 is made up of 18 amino acids. For the CDR3, the DNA is TGCGCCAGCAGCCAAGAGGGGGGCGGAGGGGGGCGGTCTGCAAAACTGTTTTTT. It specifies CASSQEGGGGGRSAKLFF.

The chain uses TRBV19 and TRBJ2-6, with TRBD2 as a possible D gene (7 bases). Trimming pared 10 bases from V and 0 bases from J, leaving 16 bases between. The CDR3 has 16 amino acids. Germline V gene sequence: CDR1 LNHDA, CDR2 SQIVND (reference sequence). CDR3 nucleotide sequence: TGTGCCACCCTAGGGGGGGCACTCTCTGGGGCCAACGTCCTGACTTTC. Amino acids: CATLGGALSGANVLTF. Variable domain in full (rest from reference TRBV19 and TRBJ2-6): DGGITQSPKYLFRKEGQNVTLSCEQNLNHDAMYWYRQDPGQGLRLIYYSQIVNDFQKGDIAEGYSVSREKKESFPLTVTSAQKNPTAFYLCATLGGALSGANVLTFGAGSRLTVL.

The gene calls are TRBV2 and TRBJ2-5; no clear D gene. CDR3 length: 14 amino acids. Germline CDR1 and CDR2: SNHLY and FYNNEI. V lost 1 base to trimming and J lost 7 bases, with 13 bases between them. For the CDR3, the DNA is TGTGCCAGCAGTGAAGGTTTCCCGTCAGGGACCCAGTACTTC. Its protein is CASSEGFPSGTQYF. Based on the CDR3 plus reference TRBV2 and TRBJ2-5, the full variable domain is EPEVTQTPSHQVTQMGQEVILRCVPISNHLYFYWYRQILGQKVEFLVSFYNNEISEKSEIFDDQFSVERPDGSNFTLKIRSTKLEDSAMYFCASSEGFPSGTQYFGPGTRLLVL.

The chain recombines TRBV18 with TRBJ1-2, with TRBD1 as a possible D gene (6 bases). This CDR3 has 13 amino acids. V was cut by 6 bases and J by 2 bases, with 10 bases left in between. Germline CDR1 reads KGHSH; CDR2 reads LQKENI. CDR3 amino acids: CASSPGQNYGYTF. For the CDR3, the DNA is TGTGCCAGCTCGCCCGGACAGAACTATGGCTACACCTTC.